The clone carrying this TCR beta chain was seen only a few times. This sample is drawn from a study of beta chain features in type 1 diabetes. The overall study: Cell yields, age and gender were similar between patients and healthy donors.

Since all of the isolated RNA was reverse transcribed, expressed TCRB transcripts were what got sequenced. The protocol was immunoSEQ multiplex PCR, while the TCRdb copy is restricted to in-frame clones and leaves out a portion. The sample holds a few hundred thousand clones, about 14% seen once. Germline V gives CDR1 SGHDT, CDR2 YYEEEE. The CDR3 consists of 14 residues. J gave up 5 bases and V 2 bases, and 6 bases lay outside the gene matches. The sequence was obtained from a woman between 18 and 29 years old in good health. What was sequenced was naive CD4+ T cells from blood. The V call is TRBV5-6, the J call TRBJ2-5; 7 positions match TRBD1. CDR3 sequence reads: CASSFKDRQETQYF. CDR3 DNA: TGTGCCAGCAGCTTCAAGGACAGGCAGGAGACCCAGTACTTC.